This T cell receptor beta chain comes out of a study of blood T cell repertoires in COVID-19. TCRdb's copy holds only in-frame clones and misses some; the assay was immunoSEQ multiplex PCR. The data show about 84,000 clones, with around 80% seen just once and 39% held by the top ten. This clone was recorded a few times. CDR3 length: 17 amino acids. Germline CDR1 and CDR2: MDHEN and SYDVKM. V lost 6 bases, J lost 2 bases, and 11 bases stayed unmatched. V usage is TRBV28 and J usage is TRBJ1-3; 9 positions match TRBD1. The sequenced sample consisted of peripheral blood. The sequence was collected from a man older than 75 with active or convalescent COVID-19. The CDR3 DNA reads TGTGCCAGCAGCCCCCGAGGGACAGGGTTAACTGGAAACACCATATATTTT. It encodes CASSPRGTGLTGNTIYF.